These 12 T cell receptor beta chains came from one sample sequenced in a study of blood T cell repertoires in COVID-19. Assay: immunoSEQ multiplex PCR; the TCRdb copy retains only in-frame clones and omits some. The table shows more than 85,000 clones, with more than 75% occurring only once. Sequenced: peripheral blood. The origin of the receptors is a woman between 45 and 60 years old with acute or convalescent COVID-19.

The V and J genes are TRBV28 and TRBJ2-7; perhaps TRBD2 as D (6 bases). This CDR3 contains 14 residues. V lost 4 bases to trimming and J lost 4 bases, with 14 bases between them. Germline CDR1 is MDHEN and CDR2 is SYDVKM. For the CDR3, the DNA is TGTGCCAGCAGTTCTGGGGACTTCGGGTACGAGCAGTACTTC. Protein: CASSSGDFGYEQYF.

The V gene is TRBV20-1, the J gene TRBJ2-3; TRBD2 matches 9 bases. The ends lost 3 bases at V and 4 bases at J; junction bases unmatched: 8. This CDR3 region has 15 residues. Germline V gene lookup returns CDR1 DFQATT and CDR2 SNEGSKA (reference sequence). This chain's CDR3 is CSASILAGLSDTQYF. CDR3 nucleotide sequence: TGCAGTGCTAGTATTCTAGCGGGATTATCAGATACGCAGTATTTT.

This chain connects TRBV5-3 to TRBJ2-7; possible D gene TRBD2, 6 bases. TRBV5-3 is known as an ORF, though its function is uncertain. V was shortened by 2 bases and J by 7 bases, with 22 bases between the two germline ends. The CDR3 extends over 16 amino acids. The DNA of the CDR3 is TGTGCCAGAAGCTTAGAAGGGGACTCCGGCGGCAGGGAGCAGTACTTC. It translates to CARSLEGDSGGREQYF.

This clone was detected only a few times. The genes are TRBV6-1 and TRBJ1-5; 11 positions agree with TRBD1. The CDR3 length is 17 residues. The trim removed 4 bases at V and 2 bases at J, leaving 7 bases unmatched. Germline V gives CDR1 MNHNS, CDR2 SASEGT. The CDR3 region has the DNA TGTGCCAGCAGTGGAGGACAGGGGGCGGCAGGCAATCAGCCCCAGCATTTT. Encoded protein: CASSGGQGAAGNQPQHF.

The V gene is TRBV19, the J gene TRBJ2-3; tentatively, D is TRBD1 (5 bases). This CDR3 has 14 residues. Germline-derived CDR1 and CDR2 are LNHDA and SQIVND (reference sequence). Trimming took off 1 base at V and 5 bases at J, with 10 bases between the two ends. CDR3 sequence: CASSIGAGQDTQYF. CDR3 bases: TGTGCCAGTAGTATAGGGGCAGGACAAGATACGCAGTATTTT.

V gene TRBV7-9 combines with J gene TRBJ2-7; D is possibly TRBD1 (6 bases). Germline V CDR1 and CDR2: SEHNR, FQNEAQ (reference sequence). CDR3 length: 13 residues. Trimming pared 2 bases from V and 5 bases from J, leaving 10 bases between. CDR3 in DNA: TGTGCCAGCAGCTTAACAGGGATAAACGAGCAGTACTTC. The encoded protein is CASSLTGINEQYF. Looking up the rest from reference TRBV7-9 and TRBJ2-7 gives the full variable domain: DTGVSQNPRHKITKRGQNVTFRCDPISEHNRLYWYRQTLGQGPEFLTYFQNEAQLEKSRLLSDRFSAERPKGSFSTLEIQRTEQGDSAMYLCASSLTGINEQYFGPGTRLTVT.

V gene TRBV19 combines with J gene TRBJ2-5; TRBD2 aligns across 8 bases. CDR3 length: 14 amino acids. After removal of 5 bases from V and 4 bases from J, the junction contained 6 bases not matched to a gene. Germline V gene data show CDR1 as LNHDA and CDR2 as SQIVND (reference sequence). The CDR3 reads CASSSGGLGETQYF. DNA of the CDR3: TGTGCCAGTAGTTCGGGAGGGCTAGGAGAGACCCAGTACTTC.

This chain connects TRBV14 to TRBJ1-1; 9 positions match TRBD1. Looked up from germline, CDR1 is SGHDN and CDR2 is FVKESK. This CDR3 region has 14 residues. Trimming cost V 4 bases and J 5 bases; bases outside gene matches: 5. The CDR3 loop reads CASSRYRGRTEAFF. The CDR3 DNA follows: TGTGCCAGCAGCCGCTACAGGGGGCGGACTGAAGCTTTCTTT.

The chain has TRBV7-9 and TRBJ1-6; D is undetermined. CDR1 is SEHNR and CDR2 is FQNEAQ in the germline V gene (reference sequence). Trimming cost V 1 base and J 7 bases, with 14 bases left between them. CDR3 length: 16 residues. Here the CDR3 reads CASSLGAGFANSPLHF. DNA for the CDR3: TGTGCCAGCAGCTTAGGGGCCGGTTTTGCCAATTCACCCCTCCACTTT. The entire variable domain, with the rest obtained from reference TRBV7-9 and TRBJ1-6, is as follows: DTGVSQNPRHKITKRGQNVTFRCDPISEHNRLYWYRQTLGQGPEFLTYFQNEAQLEKSRLLSDRFSAERPKGSFSTLEIQRTEQGDSAMYLCASSLGAGFANSPLHFGNGTRLTVT.

CDR3 nucleotide sequence: TGTGCCAGCGGCGGACTAGCGGGAGGTAGCGGGGAGCTGTTTTTT. Translating gives CASGGLAGGSGELFF. This sequence joins TRBV2 and TRBJ2-2; 14 bases agree with TRBD2. CDR3 length: 15 amino acids. Germline values: CDR1 SNHLY, CDR2 FYNNEI. V was clipped by 8 bases and J by 7 bases; unmatched bases: 6. Full variable domain (outside the CDR3, taken from reference TRBV2 and TRBJ2-2): EPEVTQTPSHQVTQMGQEVILRCVPISNHLYFYWYRQILGQKVEFLVSFYNNEISEKSEIFDDQFSVERPDGSNFTLKIRSTKLEDSAMYFCASGGLAGGSGELFFGEGSRLTVL.

Only one count was recorded for this clone. The chain links TRBV6-5 to TRBJ2-3; the D gene is possibly TRBD1 (5 bases). Between the trimmed V and J ends, which lost 6 bases and 1 base, there was a span of 11 bases. The V gene's germline CDR1 is MNHEY and CDR2 SVGAGI. The CDR3 length is 14 residues. The CDR3, as DNA: TGTGCCAGCAGGACAGCCCCCGGCACAGATACGCAGTATTTT. Translated: CASRTAPGTDTQYF.

This clone has a handful of counts. V is TRBV6-5 and J is TRBJ2-3; TRBD1 agrees at 8 bases. This CDR3 is built from 12 residues. Germline CDR1 MNHEY, CDR2 SVGAGI. After removal of 9 bases from V and 9 bases from J, the junction contained 8 bases not matched to a gene. Here the CDR3 DNA reads TGTGCCAGTTCTCAGGGGGCACAAACGCAGTATTTT. Translating gives CASSQGAQTQYF.